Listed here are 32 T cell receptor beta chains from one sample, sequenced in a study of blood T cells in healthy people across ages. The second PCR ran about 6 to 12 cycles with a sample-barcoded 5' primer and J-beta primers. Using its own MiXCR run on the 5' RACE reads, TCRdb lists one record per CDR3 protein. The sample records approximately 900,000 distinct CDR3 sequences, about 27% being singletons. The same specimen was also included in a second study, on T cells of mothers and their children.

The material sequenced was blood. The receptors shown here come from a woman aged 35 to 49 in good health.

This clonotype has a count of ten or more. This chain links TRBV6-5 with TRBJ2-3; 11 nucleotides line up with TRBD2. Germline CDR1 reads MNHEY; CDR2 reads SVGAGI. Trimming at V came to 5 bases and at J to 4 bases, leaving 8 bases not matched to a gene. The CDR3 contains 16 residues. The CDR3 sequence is CASSPRLAGIADTQYF. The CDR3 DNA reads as TGTGCCAGCAGTCCCAGACTAGCGGGGATCGCAGATACGCAGTATTTT.

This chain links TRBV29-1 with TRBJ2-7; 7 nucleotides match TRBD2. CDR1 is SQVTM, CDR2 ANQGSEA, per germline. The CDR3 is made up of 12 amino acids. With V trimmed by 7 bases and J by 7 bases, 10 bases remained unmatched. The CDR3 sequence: CSAGGRSWEQYF. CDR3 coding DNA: TGCAGCGCGGGGGGTCGGTCCTGGGAGCAGTACTTC.

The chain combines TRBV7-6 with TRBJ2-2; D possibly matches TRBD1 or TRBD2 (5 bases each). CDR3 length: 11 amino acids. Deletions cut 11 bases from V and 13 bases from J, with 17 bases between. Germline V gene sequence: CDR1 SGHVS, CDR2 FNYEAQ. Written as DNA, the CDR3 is TGTGCCGGAACCTCCGGGACCCGGCTGTTTTTT. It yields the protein CAGTSGTRLFF.

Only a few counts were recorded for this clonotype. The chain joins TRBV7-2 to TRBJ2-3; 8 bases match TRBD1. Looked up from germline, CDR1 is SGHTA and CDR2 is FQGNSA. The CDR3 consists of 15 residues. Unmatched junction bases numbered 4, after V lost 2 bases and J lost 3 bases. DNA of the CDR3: TGTGCCAGCAGCTTACACAGGGGGTCTACAGATACGCAGTATTTT. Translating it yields CASSLHRGSTDTQYF. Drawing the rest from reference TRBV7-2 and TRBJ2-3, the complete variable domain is GAGVSQSPSNKVTEKGKDVELRCDPISGHTALYWYRQSLGQGLEFLIYFQGNSAPDKSGLPSDRFSAERTGGSVSTLTIQRTQQEDSAVYLCASSLHRGSTDTQYFGPGTRLTVL.

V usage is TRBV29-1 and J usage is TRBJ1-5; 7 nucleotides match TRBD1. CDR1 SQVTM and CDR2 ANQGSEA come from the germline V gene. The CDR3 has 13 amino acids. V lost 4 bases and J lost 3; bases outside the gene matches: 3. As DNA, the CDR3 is TGCAGCGTTGGACAGGGTATCAATCAGCCCCAGCATTTT. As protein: CSVGQGINQPQHF.

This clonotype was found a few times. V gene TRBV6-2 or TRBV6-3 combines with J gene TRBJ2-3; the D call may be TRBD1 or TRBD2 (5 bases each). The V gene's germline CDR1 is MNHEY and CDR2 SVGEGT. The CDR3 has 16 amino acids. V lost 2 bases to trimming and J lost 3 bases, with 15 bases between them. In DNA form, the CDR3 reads TGTGCCAGCAGTTACCGGCAGGGAGTTCTTACAGATACGCAGTATTTT. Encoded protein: CASSYRQGVLTDTQYF.

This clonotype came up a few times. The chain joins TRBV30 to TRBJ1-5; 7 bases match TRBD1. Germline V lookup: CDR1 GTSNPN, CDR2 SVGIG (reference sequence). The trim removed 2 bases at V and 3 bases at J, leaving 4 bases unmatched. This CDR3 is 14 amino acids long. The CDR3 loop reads CAWSRGTDNQPQHF. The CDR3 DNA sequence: TGTGCCTGGAGTAGAGGGACAGACAATCAGCCCCAGCATTTT.

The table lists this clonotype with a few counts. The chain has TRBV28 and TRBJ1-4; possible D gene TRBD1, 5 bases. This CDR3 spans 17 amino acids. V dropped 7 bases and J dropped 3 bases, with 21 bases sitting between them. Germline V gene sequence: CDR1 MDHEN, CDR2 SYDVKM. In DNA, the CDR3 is TGTGCCAGCACCCCTTTGGGCACCTTGGGGGCTAATGAAAAACTGTTTTTT. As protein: CASTPLGTLGANEKLFF.

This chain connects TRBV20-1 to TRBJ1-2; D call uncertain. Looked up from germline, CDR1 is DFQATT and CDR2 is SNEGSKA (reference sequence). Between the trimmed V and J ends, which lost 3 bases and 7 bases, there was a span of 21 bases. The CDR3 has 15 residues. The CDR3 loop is CSASPSRPASLGYTF. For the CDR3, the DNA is TGCAGTGCTAGTCCCTCACGGCCGGCTAGTCTTGGCTACACCTTC.

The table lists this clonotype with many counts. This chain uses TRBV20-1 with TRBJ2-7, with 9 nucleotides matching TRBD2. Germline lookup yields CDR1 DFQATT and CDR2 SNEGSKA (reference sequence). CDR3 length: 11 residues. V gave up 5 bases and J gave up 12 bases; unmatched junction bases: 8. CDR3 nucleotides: TGCAGTGCTCCACCCCGACTAGCGGCGTACTTC. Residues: CSAPPRLAAYF.

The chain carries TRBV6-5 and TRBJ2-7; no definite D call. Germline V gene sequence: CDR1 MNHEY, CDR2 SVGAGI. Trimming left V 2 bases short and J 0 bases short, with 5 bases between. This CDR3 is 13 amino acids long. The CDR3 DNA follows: TGTGCCAGCAGTTACCTGAGCTCCTACGAGCAGTACTTC. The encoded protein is CASSYLSSYEQYF.

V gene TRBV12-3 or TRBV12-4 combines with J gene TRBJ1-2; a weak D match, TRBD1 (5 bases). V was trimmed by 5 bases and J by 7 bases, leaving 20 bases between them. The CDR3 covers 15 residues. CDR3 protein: CASSPTFLGAGGYTF. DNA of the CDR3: TGTGCCAGCAGTCCCACTTTTCTAGGGGCGGGTGGCTACACCTTC.

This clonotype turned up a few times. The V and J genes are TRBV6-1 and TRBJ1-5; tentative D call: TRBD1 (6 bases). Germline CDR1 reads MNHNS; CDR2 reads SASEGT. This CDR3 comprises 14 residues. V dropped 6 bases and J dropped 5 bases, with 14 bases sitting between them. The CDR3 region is CASSGTSADQPQHF. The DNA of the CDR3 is TGTGCCAGCAGCGGGACATCGGCCGATCAGCCCCAGCATTTT.

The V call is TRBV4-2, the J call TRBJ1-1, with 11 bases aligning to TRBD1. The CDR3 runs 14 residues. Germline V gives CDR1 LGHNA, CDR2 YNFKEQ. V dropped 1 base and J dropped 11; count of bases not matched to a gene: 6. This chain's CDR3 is CASSQAGGQGDAFF. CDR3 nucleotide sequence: TGTGCCAGCAGCCAAGCCGGGGGACAGGGGGATGCTTTCTTT.

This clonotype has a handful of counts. The CDR3: CASSSRTSDFYNEQFF. The CDR3 region has the DNA TGTGCCAGCAGTTCCCGGACTAGCGACTTCTACAATGAGCAGTTCTTC. This chain joins TRBV12-3 or TRBV12-4 and TRBJ2-1, with 9 bases lining up with TRBD2. The V gene end was trimmed by 4 bases and the J gene end by 3 bases; junction bases not matched to a gene: 7. The CDR3 loop spans 16 amino acids.

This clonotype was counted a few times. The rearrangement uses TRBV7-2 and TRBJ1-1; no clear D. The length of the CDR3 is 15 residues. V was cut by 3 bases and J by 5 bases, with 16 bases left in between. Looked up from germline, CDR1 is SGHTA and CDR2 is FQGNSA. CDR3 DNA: TGTGCCAGCAGCTTGGGGTGGCCCGCGGGGACTGAAGCTTTCTTT. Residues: CASSLGWPAGTEAFF.

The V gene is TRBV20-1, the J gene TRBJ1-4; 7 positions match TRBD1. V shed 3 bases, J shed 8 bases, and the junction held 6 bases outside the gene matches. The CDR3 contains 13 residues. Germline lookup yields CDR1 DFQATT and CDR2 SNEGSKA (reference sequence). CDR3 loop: CSASRDSGEKLFF. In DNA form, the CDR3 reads TGCAGTGCTAGCCGGGACAGCGGCGAAAAACTGTTTTTT.

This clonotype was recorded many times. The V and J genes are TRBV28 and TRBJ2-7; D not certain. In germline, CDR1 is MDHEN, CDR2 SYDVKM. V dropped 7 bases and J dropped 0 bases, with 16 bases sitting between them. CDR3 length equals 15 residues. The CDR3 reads CASNSPGGSSYEQYF. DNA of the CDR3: TGTGCCAGCAACTCGCCGGGTGGCAGCTCCTACGAGCAGTACTTC.

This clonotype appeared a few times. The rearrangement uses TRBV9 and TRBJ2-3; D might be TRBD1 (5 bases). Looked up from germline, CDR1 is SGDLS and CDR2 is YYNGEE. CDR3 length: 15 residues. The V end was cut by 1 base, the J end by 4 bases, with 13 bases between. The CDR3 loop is CASSVSRGQADTQYF. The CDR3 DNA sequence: TGTGCCAGCAGCGTAAGTAGGGGTCAGGCAGATACGCAGTATTTT.

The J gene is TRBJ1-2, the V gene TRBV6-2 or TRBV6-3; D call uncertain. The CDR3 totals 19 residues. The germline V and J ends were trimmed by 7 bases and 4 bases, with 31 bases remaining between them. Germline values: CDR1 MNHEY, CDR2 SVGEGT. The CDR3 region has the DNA TGTGCCAGCACCCCAATTGGCTCGACGGCGTCTCCTTCCCTCTATGGCTACACCTTC. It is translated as CASTPIGSTASPSLYGYTF.

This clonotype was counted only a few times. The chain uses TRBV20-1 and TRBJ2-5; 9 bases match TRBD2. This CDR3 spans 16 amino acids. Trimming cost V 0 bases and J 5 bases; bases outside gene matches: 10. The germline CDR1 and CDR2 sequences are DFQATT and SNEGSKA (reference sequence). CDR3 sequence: CSARELSGGREETQYF. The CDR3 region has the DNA TGCAGTGCTAGAGAACTGAGCGGGGGGCGGGAGGAGACCCAGTACTTC.

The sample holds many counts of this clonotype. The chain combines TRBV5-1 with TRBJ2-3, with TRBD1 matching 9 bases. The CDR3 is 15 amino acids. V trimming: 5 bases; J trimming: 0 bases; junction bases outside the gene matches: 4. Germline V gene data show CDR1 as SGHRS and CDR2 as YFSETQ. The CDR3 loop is CASREGTGSTDTQYF. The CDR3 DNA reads TGCGCCAGCAGGGAAGGGACAGGGAGCACAGATACGCAGTATTTT.

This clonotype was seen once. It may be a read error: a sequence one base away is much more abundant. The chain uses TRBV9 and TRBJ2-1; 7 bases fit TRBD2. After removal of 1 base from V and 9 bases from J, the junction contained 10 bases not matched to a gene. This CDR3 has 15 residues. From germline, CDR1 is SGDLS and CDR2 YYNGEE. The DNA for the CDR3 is TGTGCCAGCAGCGTAATGGGCGGGGGAGGTGGTGAGCAGTTCTTC. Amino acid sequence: CASSVMGGGGGEQFF.

This CDR3 is CASSGGRANVLTF. CDR3 nucleotides: TGTGCCAGCAGCGGGGGGCGAGCCAACGTCCTGACTTTC. V usage is TRBV3-1 and J usage is TRBJ2-6; D possibly matches TRBD1 or TRBD2 (6 bases each). Per germline, CDR1 LGHDT and CDR2 YNNKEL (reference sequence). The CDR3 consists of 13 residues. Trimming shortened V by 5 bases and J by 7 bases, and 9 bases separated the two germline ends.

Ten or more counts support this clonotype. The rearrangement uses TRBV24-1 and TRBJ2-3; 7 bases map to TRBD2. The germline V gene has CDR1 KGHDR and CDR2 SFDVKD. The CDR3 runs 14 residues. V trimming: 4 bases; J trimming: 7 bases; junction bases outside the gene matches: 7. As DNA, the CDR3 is TGTGCCACCAGTGACCCACAGCGGGGATATACGCAGTATTTT. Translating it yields CATSDPQRGYTQYF.

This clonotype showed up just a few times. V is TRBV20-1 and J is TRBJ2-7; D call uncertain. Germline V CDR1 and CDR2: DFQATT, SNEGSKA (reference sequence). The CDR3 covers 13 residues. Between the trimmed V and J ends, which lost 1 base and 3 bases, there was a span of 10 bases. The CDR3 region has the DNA TGCAGTGCTAGAGGAGGAGTTCACTACGAGCAGTACTTC. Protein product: CSARGGVHYEQYF.

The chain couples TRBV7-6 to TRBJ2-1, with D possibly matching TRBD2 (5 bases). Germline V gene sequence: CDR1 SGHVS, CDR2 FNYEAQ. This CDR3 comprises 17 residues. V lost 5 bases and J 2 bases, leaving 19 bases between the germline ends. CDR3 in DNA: TGTGCCAGCAGCCCGCTGGCCGGCGGGTCGACCTACAATGAGCAGTTCTTC. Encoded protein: CASSPLAGGSTYNEQFF.

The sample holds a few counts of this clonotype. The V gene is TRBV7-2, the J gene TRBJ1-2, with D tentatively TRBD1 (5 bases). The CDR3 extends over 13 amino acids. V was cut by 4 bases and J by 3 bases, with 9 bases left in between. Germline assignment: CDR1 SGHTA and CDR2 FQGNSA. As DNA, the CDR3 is TGTGCCAGCAGCTATCAGGGTCACTATGGCTACACCTTC. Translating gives CASSYQGHYGYTF.

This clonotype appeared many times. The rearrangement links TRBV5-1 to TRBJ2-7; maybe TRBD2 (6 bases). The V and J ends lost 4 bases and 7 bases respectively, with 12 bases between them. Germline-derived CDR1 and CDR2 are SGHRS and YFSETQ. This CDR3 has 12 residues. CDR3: CASSPGLREQYF. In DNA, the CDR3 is TGCGCCAGCAGCCCGGGACTGAGGGAGCAGTACTTC.

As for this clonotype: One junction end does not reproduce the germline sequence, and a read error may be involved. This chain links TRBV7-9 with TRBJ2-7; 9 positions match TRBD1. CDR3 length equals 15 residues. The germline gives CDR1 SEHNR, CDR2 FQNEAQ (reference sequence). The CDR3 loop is CASSSGTGNYNEQYF. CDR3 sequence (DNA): TGCGCCAGCAGCTCCGGGACAGGGAACTACAATGAGCAGTACTTC.

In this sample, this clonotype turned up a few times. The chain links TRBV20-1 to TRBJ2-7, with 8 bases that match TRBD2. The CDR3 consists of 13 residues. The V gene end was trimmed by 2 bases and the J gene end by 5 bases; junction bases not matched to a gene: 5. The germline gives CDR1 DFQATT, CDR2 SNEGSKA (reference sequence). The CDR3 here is CSARLPAGDEQYF. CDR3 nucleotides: TGCAGTGCTAGACTTCCAGCGGGGGACGAGCAGTACTTC.

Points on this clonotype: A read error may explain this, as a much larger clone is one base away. CDR3: CASSTERTGSYNEQFF. For the CDR3, the DNA is TGTGCCAGCAGTACCGAGAGGACAGGGTCCTACAATGAGCAGTTCTTC. This chain links TRBV27 with TRBJ2-1; TRBD1 agrees at 8 bases. The V gene end was trimmed by 5 bases and the J gene end by 1 base; junction bases not matched to a gene: 7. CDR1 is MNHEY and CDR2 is SMNVEV in the germline V gene (reference sequence). The CDR3 loop spans 16 amino acids.